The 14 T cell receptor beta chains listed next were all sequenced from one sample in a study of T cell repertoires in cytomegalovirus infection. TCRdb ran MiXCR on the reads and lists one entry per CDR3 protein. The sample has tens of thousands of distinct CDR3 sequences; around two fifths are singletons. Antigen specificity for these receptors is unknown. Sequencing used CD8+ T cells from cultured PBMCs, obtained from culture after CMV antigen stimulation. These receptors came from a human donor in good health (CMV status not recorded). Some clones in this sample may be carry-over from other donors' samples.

The CDR3 sequence: CASSSDREQYF. The CDR3 coding sequence is TGTGCCAGCAGCTCGGACCGGGAGCAGTACTTC. This chain links TRBV7-4 with TRBJ2-7; D gene unclear. The CDR3 loop spans 11 amino acids. The germline gives CDR1 SGHVT, CDR2 SQSDAQ. The V end lost 4 bases, the J end lost 7 bases, and 8 bases lay between the germline ends.

The CDR3 DNA reads as TGCGCCAGCAGCCAAGCCAATGAGCAGTTCTTC. It specifies CASSQANEQFF. J is TRBJ2-1 and V is TRBV4-1; D is uncertain. This CDR3 has 11 amino acids. The germline V and J ends were trimmed by 1 base and 6 bases, with 1 base remaining between them. Looked up from germline, CDR1 is MGHRA and CDR2 is YSYEKL.

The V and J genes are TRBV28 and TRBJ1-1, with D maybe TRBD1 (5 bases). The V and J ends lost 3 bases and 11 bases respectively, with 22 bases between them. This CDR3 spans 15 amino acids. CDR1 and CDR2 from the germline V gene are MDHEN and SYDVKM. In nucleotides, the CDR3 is TGTGCCAGCAGTTTGCCGGGGGGGACGGACACTGGGGCTTTCTTT. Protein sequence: CASSLPGGTDTGAFF.

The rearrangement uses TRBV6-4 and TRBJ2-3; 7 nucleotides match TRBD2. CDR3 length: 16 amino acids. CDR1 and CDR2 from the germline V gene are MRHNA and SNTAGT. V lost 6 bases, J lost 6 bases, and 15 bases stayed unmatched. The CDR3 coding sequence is TGTGCCAGCAGCCGAACCGCGGGGGAGGGAGCGGATACGCAGTATTTT. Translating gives CASSRTAGEGADTQYF.

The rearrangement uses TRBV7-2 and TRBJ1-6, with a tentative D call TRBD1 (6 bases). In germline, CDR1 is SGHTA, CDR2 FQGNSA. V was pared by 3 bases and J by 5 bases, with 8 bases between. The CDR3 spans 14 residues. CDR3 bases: TGTGCCAGCAGCTTGGACAGTAATAATTCACCCCTCCACTTT. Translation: CASSLDSNNSPLHF.

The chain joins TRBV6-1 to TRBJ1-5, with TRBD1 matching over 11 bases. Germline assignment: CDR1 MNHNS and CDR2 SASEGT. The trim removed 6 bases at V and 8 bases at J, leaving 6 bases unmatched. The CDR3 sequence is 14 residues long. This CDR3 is CASSEGQGVEPQHF. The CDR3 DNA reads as TGTGCCAGCAGCGAGGGACAGGGGGTAGAGCCCCAGCATTTT.

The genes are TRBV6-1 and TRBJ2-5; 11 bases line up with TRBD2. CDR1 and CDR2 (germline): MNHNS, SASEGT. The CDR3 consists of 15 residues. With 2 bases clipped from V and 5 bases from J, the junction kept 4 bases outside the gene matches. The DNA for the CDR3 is TGTGCCAGCAGTGAACGACTAGCGGGAAGGGAGACCCAGTACTTC. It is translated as CASSERLAGRETQYF.

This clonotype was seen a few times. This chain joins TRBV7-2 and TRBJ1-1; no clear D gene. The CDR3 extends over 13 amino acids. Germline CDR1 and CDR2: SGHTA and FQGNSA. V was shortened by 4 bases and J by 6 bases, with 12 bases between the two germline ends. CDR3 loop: CASSSPETPEAFF. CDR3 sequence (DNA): TGTGCCAGCAGCTCCCCAGAGACCCCTGAAGCTTTCTTT.

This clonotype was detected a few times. CDR3 DNA: TGTGCCAGCAGCTTAAGCCGGGAGGAGCCCCAGCATTTT. Amino acid sequence: CASSLSREEPQHF. The rearrangement links TRBV7-2 to TRBJ1-5; D remains unclear. The germline gives CDR1 SGHTA, CDR2 FQGNSA. Trimming took 2 bases from V and 8 from J, leaving 10 bases between them. This CDR3 is 13 amino acids long.

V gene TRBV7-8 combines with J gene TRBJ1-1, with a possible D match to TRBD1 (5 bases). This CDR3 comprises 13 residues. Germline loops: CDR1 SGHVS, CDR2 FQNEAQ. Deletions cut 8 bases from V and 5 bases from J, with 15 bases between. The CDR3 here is CASARGDRTEAFF. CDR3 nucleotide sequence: TGTGCCAGCGCACGGGGCGATAGGACTGAAGCTTTCTTT.

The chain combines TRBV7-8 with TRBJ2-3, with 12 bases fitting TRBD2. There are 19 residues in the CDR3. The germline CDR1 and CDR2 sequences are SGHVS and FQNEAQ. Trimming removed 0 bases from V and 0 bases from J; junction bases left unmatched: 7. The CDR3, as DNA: TGTGCCAGCAGCTTAGCCTCTTGGACTAGCGGGACTAGCACAGATACGCAGTATTTT. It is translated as CASSLASWTSGTSTDTQYF.

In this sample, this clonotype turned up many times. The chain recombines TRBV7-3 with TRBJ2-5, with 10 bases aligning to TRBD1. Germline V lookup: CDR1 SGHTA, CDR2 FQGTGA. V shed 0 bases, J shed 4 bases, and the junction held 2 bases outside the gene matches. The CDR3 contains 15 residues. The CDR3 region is CASSLTGTGVETQYF. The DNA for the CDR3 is TGTGCCAGCAGCTTAACTGGGACAGGGGTAGAGACCCAGTACTTC.

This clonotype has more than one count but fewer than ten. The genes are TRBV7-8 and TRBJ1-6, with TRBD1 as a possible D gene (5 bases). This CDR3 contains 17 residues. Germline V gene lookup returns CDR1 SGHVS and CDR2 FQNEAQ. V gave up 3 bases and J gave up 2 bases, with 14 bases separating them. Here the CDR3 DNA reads TGTGCCAGCAGCTTCCCGGGTTGGGGGACCTATAATTCACCCCTCCACTTT. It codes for CASSFPGWGTYNSPLHF.

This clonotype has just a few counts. For the CDR3, the DNA is TGTGCCATCAGTGAGGCGGGGAGCGAGCAGTACTTC. Translating it yields CAISEAGSEQYF. This sequence joins TRBV10-3 and TRBJ2-7; D possibly corresponds to TRBD2 (6 bases). V shed 2 bases and J shed 6 bases, with 8 bases lying between them. This CDR3 spans 12 amino acids. Germline V gives CDR1 ENHRY, CDR2 SYGVKD.